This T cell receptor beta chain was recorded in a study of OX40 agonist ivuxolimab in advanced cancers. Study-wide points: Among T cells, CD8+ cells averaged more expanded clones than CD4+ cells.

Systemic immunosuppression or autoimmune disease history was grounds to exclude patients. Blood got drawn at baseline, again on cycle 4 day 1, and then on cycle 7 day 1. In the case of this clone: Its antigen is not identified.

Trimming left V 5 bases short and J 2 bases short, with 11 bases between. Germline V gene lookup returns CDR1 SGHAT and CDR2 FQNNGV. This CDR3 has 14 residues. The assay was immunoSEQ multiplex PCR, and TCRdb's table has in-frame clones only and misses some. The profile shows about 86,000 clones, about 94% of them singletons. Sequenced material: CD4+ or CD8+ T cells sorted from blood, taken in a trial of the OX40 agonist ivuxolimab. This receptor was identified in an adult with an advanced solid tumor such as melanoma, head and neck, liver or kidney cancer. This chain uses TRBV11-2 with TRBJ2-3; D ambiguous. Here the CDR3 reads CASSTLDLTDTQYF. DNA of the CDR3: TGTGCCAGCAGCACCCTGGACCTCACAGATACGCAGTATTTT.